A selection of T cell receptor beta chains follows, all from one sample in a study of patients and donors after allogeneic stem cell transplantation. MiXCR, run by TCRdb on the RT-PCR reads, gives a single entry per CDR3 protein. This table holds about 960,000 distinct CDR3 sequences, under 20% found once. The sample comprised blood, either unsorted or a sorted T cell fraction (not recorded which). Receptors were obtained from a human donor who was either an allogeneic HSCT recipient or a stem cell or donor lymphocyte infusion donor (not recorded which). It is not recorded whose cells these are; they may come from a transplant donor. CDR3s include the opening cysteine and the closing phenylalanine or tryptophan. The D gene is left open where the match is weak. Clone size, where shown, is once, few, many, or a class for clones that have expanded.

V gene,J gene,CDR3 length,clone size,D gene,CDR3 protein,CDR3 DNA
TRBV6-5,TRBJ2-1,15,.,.,CASSYFRRAYNEQFF,TGTGCCAGCAGTTACTTCCGGCGGGCCTACAATGAGCAGTTCTTC
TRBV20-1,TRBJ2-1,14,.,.,CSARKGRGWGEQFF,TGCAGTGCTAGAAAAGGAAGGGGTTGGGGTGAGCAGTTCTTC
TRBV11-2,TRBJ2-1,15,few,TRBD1,CASSLDRTGVNEQFF,TGTGCCAGCAGCTTAGATCGGACAGGGGTGAATGAGCAGTTCTTC
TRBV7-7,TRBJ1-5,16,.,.,CASSFGRESGNQPQHF,TGTGCTAGCAGCTTCGGCAGGGAAAGTGGCAATCAGCCCCAGCATTTT
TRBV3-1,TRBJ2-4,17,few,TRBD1,CASSQETGGEGKNIQYF,TGTGCCAGCAGCCAAGAGACAGGGGGAGAGGGCAAAAACATTCAGTACTTC
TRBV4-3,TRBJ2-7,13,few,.,CASSQGIYYEQYF,TGCGCCAGCAGCCAGGGGATTTATTACGAGCAGTACTTC
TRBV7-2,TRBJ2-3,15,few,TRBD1,CASSQRGQGTDTQYF,TGTGCCAGCAGCCAACGCGGACAGGGCACAGATACGCAGTATTTT
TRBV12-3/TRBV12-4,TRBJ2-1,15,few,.,CASSLGGGLWDEQFF,TGTGCCAGCAGTTTGGGGGGGGGGCTGTGGGATGAGCAGTTCTTC
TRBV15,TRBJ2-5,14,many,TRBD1,CATSRGQGQETQYF,TGTGCCACCAGCAGAGGACAGGGCCAAGAGACCCAGTACTTC
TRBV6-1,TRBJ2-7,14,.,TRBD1,CASSVWDRVYEQYF,TGTGCCAGCAGTGTCTGGGACAGGGTCTACGAGCAGTACTTC
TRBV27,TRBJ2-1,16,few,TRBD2,CASSLLGTGGADEQFF,TGTGCCAGCAGTTTATTGGGGACCGGGGGGGCCGATGAGCAGTTCTTC
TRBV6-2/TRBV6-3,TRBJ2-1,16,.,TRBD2,CASSYNSGISYNEQFF,TGTGCCAGCAGTTACAATAGCGGGATCTCCTACAATGAGCAGTTCTTC
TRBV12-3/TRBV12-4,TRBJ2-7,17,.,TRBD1,CASSPRTGSFKSYEQYF,TGTGCCAGCAGTCCCCGGACAGGATCCTTTAAGAGCTACGAGCAGTACTTC
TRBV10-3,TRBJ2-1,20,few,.,CAISESLGTASSSSYNEQFF,TGTGCCATCAGTGAGTCGTTGGGGACTGCCTCCTCCAGCTCCTACAATGAGCAGTTCTTC
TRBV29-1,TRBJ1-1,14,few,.,CSVARQNMNTEAFF,TGCAGCGTAGCGAGACAGAATATGAACACTGAAGCTTTCTTT
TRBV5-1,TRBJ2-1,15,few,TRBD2,CASSPTSGSLGEQFF,TGCGCCAGCAGCCCCACTAGCGGGAGTCTTGGTGAGCAGTTCTTC
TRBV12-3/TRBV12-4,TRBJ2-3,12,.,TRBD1,CASSHDRGTQYF,TGTGCCAGCAGTCATGACAGGGGTACGCAGTATTTT
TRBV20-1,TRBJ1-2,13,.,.,CSVPLRGAYGYTF,TGCAGTGTACCTTTAAGGGGGGCCTATGGCTACACCTTC
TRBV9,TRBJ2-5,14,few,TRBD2,CASSGGEIQETQYF,TGTGCCAGCTCGGGAGGGGAAATCCAAGAGACCCAGTACTTC
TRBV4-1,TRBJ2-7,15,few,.,CASRTADSTSHEQYF,TGCGCCAGCAGAACGGCGGACAGCACTTCTCACGAGCAGTACTTC
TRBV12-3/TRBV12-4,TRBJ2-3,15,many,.,CASSSRDRGTDTQYF,TGTGCCAGCAGTAGCCGGGACCGGGGCACAGATACGCAGTATTTT
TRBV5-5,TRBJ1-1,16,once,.,CASSQGPGRGGTEAFF,TGTGCCAGCAGCCAGGGGCCAGGGCGCGGCGGCACTGAAGCTTTCTTT
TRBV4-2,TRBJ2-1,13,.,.,CASSQDQGTEQFF,TGTGCCAGCAGCCAAGATCAAGGGACTGAGCAGTTCTTC
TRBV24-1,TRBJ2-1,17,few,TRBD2,CATSDTSAPISYNEQFF,TGTGCCACCAGTGATACTAGCGCGCCAATCTCCTACAATGAGCAGTTCTTC
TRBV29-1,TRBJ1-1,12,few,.,CSVARDSTEAFF,TGCAGCGTTGCCAGGGATTCCACTGAAGCTTTCTTT
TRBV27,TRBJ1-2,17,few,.,CASSLSALLTGYYGYTF,TGTGCCAGCAGTTTATCGGCACTCTTAACGGGGTACTATGGCTACACCTTC
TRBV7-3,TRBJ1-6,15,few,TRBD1,CASSSTGGAGSPLHF,TGTGCCAGCAGCTCGACAGGGGGCGCAGGTTCACCCCTCCACTTT
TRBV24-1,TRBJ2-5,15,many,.,CATSAAKGDQETQYF,TGTGCCACCAGTGCCGCGAAGGGGGACCAAGAGACCCAGTACTTC
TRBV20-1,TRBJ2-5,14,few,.,CSARDPPGGVTQYF,TGCAGTGCTAGAGACCCCCCCGGGGGCGTGACCCAGTACTTC
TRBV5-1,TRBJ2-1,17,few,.,CASSLPRGRGGFDEQFF,TGCGCCAGCAGCCTACCTCGGGGCAGGGGGGGATTCGATGAGCAGTTCTTC
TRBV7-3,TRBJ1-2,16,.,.,CASSSPAYHNSYGYTF,TGTGCCAGCAGCTCCCCGGCGTACCACAACAGTTATGGCTACACCTTC
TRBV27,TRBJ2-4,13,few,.,CASSLNRLNIQYF,TGTGCCAGCAGTTTGAATCGCTTAAACATTCAGTACTTC
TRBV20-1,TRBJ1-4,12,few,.,CSAMAGNEKLFF,TGCAGTGCCATGGCGGGTAATGAAAAACTGTTTTTT
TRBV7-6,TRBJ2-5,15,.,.,CASSLASAGEETQYF,TGTGCCAGCAGCTTAGCGAGCGCAGGGGAAGAGACCCAGTACTTC
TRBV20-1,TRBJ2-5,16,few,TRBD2,CSARPGLAKNQETQYF,TGCAGTGCTAGACCCGGACTAGCGAAAAACCAAGAGACCCAGTACTTC
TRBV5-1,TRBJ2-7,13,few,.,CASSLVAWREQYF,TGCGCCAGCAGCTTGGTTGCCTGGCGGGAGCAGTACTTC
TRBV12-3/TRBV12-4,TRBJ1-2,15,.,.,CASSLNQMGGDGYTF,TGTGCCAGCAGCCTCAACCAGATGGGGGGGGATGGCTACACCTTC
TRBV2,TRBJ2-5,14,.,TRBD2,CASSFSGSSGTQYF,TGTGCCAGCAGTTTTAGCGGGAGTTCCGGGACCCAGTACTTC
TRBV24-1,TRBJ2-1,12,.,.,CATSDFQYEQFF,TGTGCCACCAGTGATTTCCAGTATGAGCAGTTCTTC
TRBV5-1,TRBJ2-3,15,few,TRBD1,CASSVGQLQTDTQYF,TGCGCCAGCAGCGTGGGACAGCTTCAAACAGATACGCAGTATTTT
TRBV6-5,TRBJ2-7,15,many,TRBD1,CASSYRDRGAYEQYF,TGTGCCAGCAGTTACCGGGACAGGGGCGCCTACGAGCAGTACTTC
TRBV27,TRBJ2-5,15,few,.,CASSSEGAHRGTQYF,TGTGCCAGCAGTTCGGAGGGGGCGCATAGGGGGACCCAGTACTTC